These 31 T cell receptor beta chains came from one sample sequenced in a study of blood T cell repertoires in COVID-19. Assay used: immunoSEQ multiplex PCR; TCRdb lists only in-frame clones, some missing. The sample includes some 240,000 clones, roughly 88% seen only once; the top ten take around 3.1%. Sequencing was done on a sample of PBMCs or T cells enriched from blood (not recorded which). The receptor source for this set is a woman aged 40 to 50 who had been exposed to COVID-19.

This clone occurred a few times. The J gene is TRBJ1-1, the V gene TRBV28; 7 bases map to TRBD1. J was trimmed by 7 bases and V by 2 bases; bases with no gene match: 4. Germline loops: CDR1 MDHEN, CDR2 SYDVKM. This CDR3 is 13 amino acids long. CDR3 sequence reads: CASSLGGTDEAFF. The CDR3 DNA sequence: TGTGCCAGCAGTTTAGGAGGGACAGATGAAGCTTTCTTT.

This clone was seen only a few times. The chain combines TRBV5-1 with TRBJ1-1; 11 positions agree with TRBD1. The germline V gene encodes CDR1 SGHRS and CDR2 YFSETQ. Trimming at V came to 7 bases and at J to 0 bases, leaving 11 bases not matched to a gene. CDR3 length: 17 amino acids. DNA of the CDR3: TGCGCCAGCTTCGGACAGGGGGCGTCCTATATGAACACTGAAGCTTTCTTT. It codes for CASFGQGASYMNTEAFF.

V gene TRBV30 combines with J gene TRBJ2-5; D uncertain. The V end lost 0 bases, the J end lost 5 bases, and 16 bases lay between the germline ends. CDR3 size: 15 residues. Germline-derived CDR1 and CDR2 are GTSNPN and SVGIG (reference sequence). The DNA of the CDR3 is TGTGCCTGGAGTGTACCCAGGTTAGGAACGGAGACCCAGTACTTC. Amino acid sequence: CAWSVPRLGTETQYF.

This chain connects TRBV18 to TRBJ2-1; TRBD2 matches at 13 bases. Germline CDR1 KGHSH, CDR2 LQKENI. The CDR3 length is 18 residues. The V and J ends lost 3 bases and 2 bases, in that order; junction bases with no gene match: 7. CDR3 region: CASSPPPGTSGTYNEQFF. As DNA, the CDR3 is TGTGCCAGCTCACCTCCCCCTGGGACTAGCGGGACCTACAATGAGCAGTTCTTC.

This clone was detected many times. The chain carries TRBV19 and TRBJ1-5, with no clear D. Germline loops: CDR1 LNHDA, CDR2 SQIVND (reference sequence). Between the trimmed V and J ends, which lost 5 bases and 5 bases, there was a span of 10 bases. The CDR3 length is 13 residues. The CDR3 DNA reads as TGTGCCAGTAGTCTATACGGGGATCAGCCCCAGCATTTT. Its protein product is CASSLYGDQPQHF.

There are a few counts of this clone. The V and J genes are TRBV18 and TRBJ2-5, with D perhaps matching TRBD2 (6 bases). The V end lost 3 bases, the J end lost 1 base, and 12 bases lay between the germline ends. In germline, CDR1 is KGHSH, CDR2 LQKENI. The CDR3 extends over 15 amino acids. CDR3 sequence (DNA): TGTGCCAGCTCACCCAGTATGGGGGGCCAAGAGACCCAGTACTTC. Protein sequence: CASSPSMGGQETQYF.

This rearrangement joins TRBV18 to TRBJ1-3, with TRBD1 identical over 12 bases. Trimming removed 2 bases from V and 0 bases from J; junction bases left unmatched: 5. CDR3 size: 18 residues. Germline loops: CDR1 KGHSH, CDR2 LQKENI. The CDR3 reads CASSPGTGGVGSGNTIYF. The CDR3 DNA reads as TGTGCCAGCTCACCAGGGACAGGGGGCGTAGGCTCTGGAAACACCATATATTTT.

This chain connects TRBV4-1 to TRBJ2-3; 11 bases map to TRBD2. J gave up 4 bases and V 4 bases, and 7 bases lay outside the gene matches. The CDR3 length is 16 residues. The germline CDR1 and CDR2 sequences are MGHRA and YSYEKL. The CDR3 sequence: CASSRQLAGVADTQYF. Written as DNA, the CDR3 is TGCGCCAGCAGCCGGCAACTAGCGGGGGTGGCAGATACGCAGTATTTT.

This clone showed up just a few times. The same CDR3 can be traced to other DNA sequences in this sample. V gene TRBV27 combines with J gene TRBJ2-2; D might be TRBD2 (6 bases). Germline lookup yields CDR1 MNHEY and CDR2 SMNVEV (reference sequence). Trimming pared 2 bases from V and 7 bases from J, leaving 8 bases between. The CDR3 loop spans 13 amino acids. CDR3 in amino acids: CASSLGGSGELFF. CDR3 nucleotide sequence: TGTGCCAGCAGTTTAGGGGGGAGCGGGGAGCTGTTTTTT.

The chain has TRBV7-2 and TRBJ2-3; 9 positions agree with TRBD2. The CDR3 consists of 14 residues. V trimming: 8 bases; J trimming: 6 bases; junction bases outside the gene matches: 9. CDR1 and CDR2 from the germline V gene are SGHTA and FQGNSA. The CDR3 nucleotides read TGTGCCAGCGGCCGTAGCGGGAGTGCCGATACGCAGTATTTT. Protein: CASGRSGSADTQYF.

The rearrangement uses TRBV6-5 and TRBJ1-2, with TRBD1 identical over 7 bases. V trimming: 6 bases; J trimming: 6 bases; junction bases outside the gene matches: 7. From germline, CDR1 is MNHEY and CDR2 SVGAGI. The CDR3 is 13 residues long. The DNA for the CDR3 is TGTGCCAGCAGCTGGGGACAGCTCGATGGCTACACCTTC. As protein: CASSWGQLDGYTF.

The chain is built from TRBV7-3 and TRBJ2-6; 7 nucleotides line up with TRBD1. Germline V lookup: CDR1 SGHTA, CDR2 FQGTGA. With V trimmed by 6 bases and J by 3 bases, 11 bases remained unmatched. This CDR3 is built from 17 residues. CDR3 protein: CASSSENRGRGANVLTF. The DNA for the CDR3 is TGTGCCAGCAGTTCAGAGAACAGGGGACGTGGGGCCAACGTCCTGACTTTC.

The rearrangement uses TRBV3-1 (or the pseudogene TRBV3-2) and TRBJ2-1, with 16 bases matching TRBD2. Germline lookup yields CDR1 LGHDT and CDR2 YNNKEL (reference sequence). The CDR3 is 17 amino acids. V lost 0 bases, J lost 8 bases, and 4 bases stayed unmatched. CDR3 bases: TGTGCCAGCAGCCAAGATGGCGGGACTAGCGGGAGGGATGAGCAGTTCTTC. Its protein is CASSQDGGTSGRDEQFF.

The CDR3 is CASSLRQAYEQYV. Here the CDR3 DNA reads TGTGCCAGCAGCCTCCGACAGGCCTACGAGCAGTACGTC. The chain uses TRBV11-2 and TRBJ2-7; perhaps TRBD1 as D (6 bases). V shed 5 bases and J shed 2 bases, with 10 bases lying between them. From germline, CDR1 is SGHAT and CDR2 FQNNGV. The CDR3 runs 13 residues.

V gene TRBV14 combines with J gene TRBJ2-3; 9 nucleotides agree with TRBD1. V shed 0 bases and J 6 bases; nucleotides not matched to a gene: 10. CDR1 SGHDN and CDR2 FVKESK come from the germline V gene. The CDR3 has 17 amino acids. The DNA of the CDR3 is TGTGCCAGCAGCCAAGATCCCCTGGGACAGGGAATGGATACGCAGTATTTT. This codes for CASSQDPLGQGMDTQYF.

V and J are TRBV7-2 and TRBJ2-4; possibly TRBD2 for D (5 bases). The CDR3 consists of 16 residues. The V end was cut by 5 bases, the J end by 0 bases, with 14 bases between. Germline V gene lookup returns CDR1 SGHTA and CDR2 FQGNSA. CDR3 sequence: CASSNPPAEAKNIQYF. The CDR3, as DNA: TGTGCCAGCAGCAACCCGCCAGCGGAAGCCAAAAACATTCAGTACTTC.

The CDR3 protein is CASSPGTGAYEQYF. The CDR3 DNA sequence: TGCGCCAGCAGCCCCGGGACAGGGGCTTATGAGCAGTACTTC. The chain has TRBV4-3 and TRBJ2-7; 10 bases agree with TRBD1. Germline CDR1 LGHNA, CDR2 YSLEER. There are 14 residues in the CDR3. The V and J ends lost 4 bases and 7 bases, in that order; junction bases with no gene match: 7.

The chain links TRBV6-4 to TRBJ2-2; a possible D gene is TRBD2 (6 bases). The germline V gene has CDR1 MRHNA and CDR2 SNTAGT. The length of the CDR3 is 14 residues. V was shortened by 5 bases and J by 1 base, with 8 bases between the two germline ends. The CDR3 spells CASSIAVNTGELFF. Written as DNA, the CDR3 is TGTGCCAGCAGTATAGCGGTGAACACCGGGGAGCTGTTTTTT.

The rearrangement joins TRBV19 to TRBJ1-5; 7 bases align to TRBD1. CDR1 and CDR2 (germline): LNHDA, SQIVND (reference sequence). J was trimmed by 1 base and V by 10 bases; bases with no gene match: 4. CDR3 length: 13 amino acids. The CDR3 sequence: CATEGQSNQPQHF. In DNA, the CDR3 is TGTGCCACCGAGGGACAGAGCAATCAGCCCCAGCATTTT. Full variable domain (outside the CDR3, taken from reference TRBV19 and TRBJ1-5): DGGITQSPKYLFRKEGQNVTLSCEQNLNHDAMYWYRQDPGQGLRLIYYSQIVNDFQKGDIAEGYSVSREKKESFPLTVTSAQKNPTAFYLCATEGQSNQPQHFGDGTRLSIL.

The chain has TRBV28 and TRBJ2-4; a weak D match, TRBD1 (6 bases). The V end was cut by 5 bases, the J end by 0 bases, with 11 bases between. The CDR3 contains 15 residues. Germline V lookup: CDR1 MDHEN, CDR2 SYDVKM. This CDR3 reads CASSTAGVAKNIQYF. DNA of the CDR3: TGTGCCAGCAGTACCGCAGGGGTAGCCAAAAACATTCAGTACTTC.

The chain carries TRBV7-9 and TRBJ1-1; TRBD1 aligns across 7 bases. Germline V gives CDR1 SEHNR, CDR2 FQNEAQ (reference sequence). V lost 2 bases, J lost 3 bases, and 18 bases stayed unmatched. CDR3 size: 19 residues. The CDR3 reads CASSLSPRPRGTDYTEAFF. The DNA for the CDR3 is TGTGCCAGCAGCTTATCCCCTAGGCCCCGTGGGACAGACTACACTGAAGCTTTCTTT.

This chain connects TRBV6-6 to TRBJ1-1; tentative D call: TRBD1 (6 bases). The germline V gene has CDR1 MNHNY and CDR2 SVGAGI (reference sequence). V dropped 0 bases and J dropped 4 bases, with 9 bases sitting between them. The CDR3 covers 14 residues. The chain's CDR3 is CASSYSAGATEAFF. CDR3 bases: TGTGCCAGCAGTTACTCAGCAGGGGCCACTGAAGCTTTCTTT.

As to this clone: A junction boundary mismatches the germline segment, possibly from a read error. The chain is built from TRBV5-1 and TRBJ2-1; D unclear. CDR1 and CDR2 from the germline V gene are SGHRS and YFSETQ. The CDR3 consists of 13 residues. CDR3 loop: CASSLVLVNEQFF. In DNA, the CDR3 is TGTGCCAGCAGCTTGGTACTTGTTAATGAGCAGTTCTTC.

This chain links TRBV6-2 or TRBV6-3 with TRBJ2-1, with D possibly being TRBD2 (5 bases). V was cut by 4 bases and J by 8 bases, with 15 bases left in between. Germline values: CDR1 MNHEY, CDR2 SVGEGT. The CDR3 contains 14 residues. The CDR3 region has the DNA TGTGCCAGCAGTTCTTTAGCGAATTCGGATGAGCAGTTCTTC. This translates into CASSSLANSDEQFF.

The gene calls are TRBV27 and TRBJ2-7; D perhaps matches TRBD1 (5 bases). CDR3 length: 14 residues. The V gene lost 5 bases and the J gene lost 4 bases, with 15 bases spanning the gap. CDR1 MNHEY and CDR2 SMNVEV come from the germline V gene (reference sequence). This CDR3 is CASSGRASYYEQYF. CDR3 coding DNA: TGTGCCAGCAGTGGCAGGGCCTCCTATTACGAGCAGTACTTC.

The rearrangement links TRBV2 to TRBJ2-1; 7 nucleotides align to TRBD1. The CDR3 runs 15 residues. Trimming took 7 bases from V and 0 from J; bases not matched to a gene: 6. Germline CDR1 reads SNHLY; CDR2 reads FYNNEI. CDR3 in amino acids: CASTRRTGSYNEQFF. In DNA, the CDR3 is TGTGCCAGCACTCGCAGGACAGGCTCCTACAATGAGCAGTTCTTC.

V is TRBV10-3 and J is TRBJ1-1; D perhaps matches TRBD1 (5 bases). The germline V gene has CDR1 ENHRY and CDR2 SYGVKD. The CDR3 loop spans 15 amino acids. With 2 bases removed from V and 2 bases from J, the gap between germline ends came to 12 bases. CDR3 DNA: TGTGCCATCAGTGAGCCCGGGGGGGATAACACTGAAGCTTTCTTT. It codes for CAISEPGGDNTEAFF.

The chain joins TRBV7-3 to TRBJ2-5, with a possible D match to TRBD1 (6 bases). Between the trimmed V and J ends, which lost 2 bases and 2 bases, there was a span of 15 bases. The CDR3 contains 16 residues. The germline V gene has CDR1 SGHTA and CDR2 FQGTGA. CDR3 nucleotide sequence: TGTGCCAGCAGCTTACTAGGGACAAGCCCTCAAGAGACCCAGTACTTC. Its protein is CASSLLGTSPQETQYF.

V and J are TRBV18 and TRBJ1-6, with 9 bases lining up with TRBD1. Germline loops: CDR1 KGHSH, CDR2 LQKENI. V lost 6 bases to trimming and J lost 7 bases; unmatched junction nucleotides: 10. CDR3 length equals 16 residues. CDR3 DNA sequence: TGTGCCAGCTCCCCAATCGGGACAGGGAGGAATTCACCCCTCCACTTT. Translated, it gives CASSPIGTGRNSPLHF.

The chain recombines TRBV20-1 with TRBJ1-5, with 8 bases fitting TRBD1. CDR3 length equals 17 residues. V dropped 3 bases and J dropped 0; count of bases not matched to a gene: 10. CDR1 and CDR2 (germline): DFQATT, SNEGSKA (reference sequence). The CDR3 protein is CSASGGTGKYSNQPQHF. CDR3 in DNA: TGCAGTGCTAGTGGGGGGACAGGAAAATATAGCAATCAGCCCCAGCATTTT.

This clone was observed a single time. The J gene is TRBJ2-3, the V gene TRBV6-5; a weak D match, TRBD1 (5 bases). Trimming removed 1 base from V and 3 bases from J, with 11 bases in between. Germline CDR1 reads MNHEY; CDR2 reads SVGAGI. The CDR3 runs to 15 residues. Here the CDR3 reads CASSYWGKGTDTQYF. CDR3 sequence (DNA): TGTGCCAGCAGTTACTGGGGTAAGGGGACAGATACGCAGTATTTT.